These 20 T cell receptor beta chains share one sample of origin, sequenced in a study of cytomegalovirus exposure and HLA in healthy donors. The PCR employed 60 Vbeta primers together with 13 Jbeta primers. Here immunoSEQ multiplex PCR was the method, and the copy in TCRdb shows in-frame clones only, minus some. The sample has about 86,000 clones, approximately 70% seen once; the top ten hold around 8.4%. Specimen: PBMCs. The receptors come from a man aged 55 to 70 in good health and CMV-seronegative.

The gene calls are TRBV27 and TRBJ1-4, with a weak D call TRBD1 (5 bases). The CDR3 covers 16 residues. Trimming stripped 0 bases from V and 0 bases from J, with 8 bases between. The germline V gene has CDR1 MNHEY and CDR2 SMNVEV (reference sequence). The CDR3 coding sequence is TGTGCCAGCAGTTTATCCGGACACACAACTAATGAAAAACTGTTTTTT. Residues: CASSLSGHTTNEKLFF.

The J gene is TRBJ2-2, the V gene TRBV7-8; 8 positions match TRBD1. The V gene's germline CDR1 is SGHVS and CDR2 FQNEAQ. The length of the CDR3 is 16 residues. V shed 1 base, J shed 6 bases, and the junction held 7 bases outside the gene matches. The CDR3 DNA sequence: TGTGCCAGCAGCTTAGGGACAGGGACACAGCCCGGGGAGCTGTTTTTT. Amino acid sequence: CASSLGTGTQPGELFF.

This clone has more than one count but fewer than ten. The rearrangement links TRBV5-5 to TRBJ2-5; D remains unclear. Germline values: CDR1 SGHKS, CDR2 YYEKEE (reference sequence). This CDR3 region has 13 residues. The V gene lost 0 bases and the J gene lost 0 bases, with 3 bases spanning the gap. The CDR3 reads CASSLDYQETQYF. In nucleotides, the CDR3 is TGTGCCAGCAGCTTGGACTACCAAGAGACCCAGTACTTC.

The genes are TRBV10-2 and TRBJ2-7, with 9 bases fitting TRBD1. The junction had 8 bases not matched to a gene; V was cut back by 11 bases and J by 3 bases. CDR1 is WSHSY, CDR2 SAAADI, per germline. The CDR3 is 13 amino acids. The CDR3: CAVRDRDIYEQYF. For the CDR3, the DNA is TGCGCCGTCCGGGACAGGGATATCTACGAGCAGTACTTC.

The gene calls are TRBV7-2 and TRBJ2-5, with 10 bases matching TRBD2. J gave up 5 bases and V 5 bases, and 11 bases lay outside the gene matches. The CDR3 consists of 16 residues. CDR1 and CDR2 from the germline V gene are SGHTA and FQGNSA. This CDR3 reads CASSQPIAGGRETQYF. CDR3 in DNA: TGTGCCAGCAGCCAACCCATAGCGGGGGGAAGGGAGACCCAGTACTTC.

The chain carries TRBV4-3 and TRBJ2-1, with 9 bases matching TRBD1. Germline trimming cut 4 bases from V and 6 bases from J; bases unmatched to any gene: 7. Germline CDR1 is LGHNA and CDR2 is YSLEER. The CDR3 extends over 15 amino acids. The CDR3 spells CASSPQGDRVNEQFF. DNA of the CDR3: TGCGCCAGCAGCCCACAAGGGGACAGGGTCAATGAGCAGTTCTTC.

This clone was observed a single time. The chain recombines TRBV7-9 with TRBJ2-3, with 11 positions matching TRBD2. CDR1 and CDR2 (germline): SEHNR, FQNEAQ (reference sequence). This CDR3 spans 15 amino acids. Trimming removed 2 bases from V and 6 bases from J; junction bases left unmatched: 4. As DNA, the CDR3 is TGTGCCAGCAGCTTATTAGCGGGAGGGTGGGATACGCAGTATTTT. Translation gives CASSLLAGGWDTQYF.

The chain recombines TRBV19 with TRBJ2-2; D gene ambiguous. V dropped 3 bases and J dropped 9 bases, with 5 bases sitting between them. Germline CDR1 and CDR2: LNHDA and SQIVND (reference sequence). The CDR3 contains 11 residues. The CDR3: CASSISWELFF. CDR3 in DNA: TGTGCCAGTAGTATTTCCTGGGAGCTGTTTTTT.

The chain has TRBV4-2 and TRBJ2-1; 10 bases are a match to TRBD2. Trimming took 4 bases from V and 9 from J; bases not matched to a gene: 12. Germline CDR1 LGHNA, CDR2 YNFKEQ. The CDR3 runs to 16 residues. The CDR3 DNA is TGTGCCAGCAGCCCTTGGACTAGCGGCGGTACGGGTGAGCAGTTCTTC. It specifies CASSPWTSGGTGEQFF.

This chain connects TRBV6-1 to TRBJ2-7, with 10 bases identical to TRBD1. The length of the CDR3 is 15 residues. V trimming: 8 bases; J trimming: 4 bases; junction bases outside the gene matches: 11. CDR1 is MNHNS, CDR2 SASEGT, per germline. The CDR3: CASLKPGTGVYEQYF. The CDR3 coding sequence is TGTGCCAGCCTCAAACCCGGGACAGGGGTGTACGAGCAGTACTTC.

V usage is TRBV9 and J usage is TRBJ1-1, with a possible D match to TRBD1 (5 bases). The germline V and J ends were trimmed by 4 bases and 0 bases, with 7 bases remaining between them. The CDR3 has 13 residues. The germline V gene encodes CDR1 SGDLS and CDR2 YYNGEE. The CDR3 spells CASSRGMNTEAFF. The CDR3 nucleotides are TGTGCCAGCAGCAGGGGAATGAACACTGAAGCTTTCTTT.

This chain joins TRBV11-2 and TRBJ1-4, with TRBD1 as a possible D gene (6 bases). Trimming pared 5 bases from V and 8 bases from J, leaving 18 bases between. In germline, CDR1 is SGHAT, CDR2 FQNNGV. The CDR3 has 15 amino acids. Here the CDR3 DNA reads TGTGCCAGCAGCACATGGACAGCAAGGGTCGAAAAACTGTTTTTT. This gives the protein CASSTWTARVEKLFF.

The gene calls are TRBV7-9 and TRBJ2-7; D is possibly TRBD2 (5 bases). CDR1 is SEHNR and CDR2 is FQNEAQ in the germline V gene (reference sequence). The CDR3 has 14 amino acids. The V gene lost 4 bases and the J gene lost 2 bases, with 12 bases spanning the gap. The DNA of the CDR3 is TGTGCCAGCAGCTCCCGGGGAGAGACCTACGAGCAGTACTTC. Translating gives CASSSRGETYEQYF.

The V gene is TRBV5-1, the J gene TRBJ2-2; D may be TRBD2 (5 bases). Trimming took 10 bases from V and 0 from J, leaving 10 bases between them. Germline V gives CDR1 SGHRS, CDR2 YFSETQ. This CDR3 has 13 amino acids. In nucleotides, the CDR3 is TGCGCCGAGGGAAGCGCGAACACCGGGGAGCTGTTTTTT. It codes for CAEGSANTGELFF. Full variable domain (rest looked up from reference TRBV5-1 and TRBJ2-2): KAGVTQTPRYLIKTRGQQVTLSCSPISGHRSVSWYQQTPGQGLQFLFEYFSETQRNKGNFPGRFSGRQFSNSRSEMNVSTLELGDSALYLCAEGSANTGELFFGEGSRLTVL.

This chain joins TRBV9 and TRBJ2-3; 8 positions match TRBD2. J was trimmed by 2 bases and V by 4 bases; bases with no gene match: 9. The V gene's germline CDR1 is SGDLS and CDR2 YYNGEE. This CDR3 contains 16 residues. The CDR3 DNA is TGTGCCAGCAGCCTCTCGGCGCGGGGGGACACAGATACGCAGTATTTT. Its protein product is CASSLSARGDTDTQYF.

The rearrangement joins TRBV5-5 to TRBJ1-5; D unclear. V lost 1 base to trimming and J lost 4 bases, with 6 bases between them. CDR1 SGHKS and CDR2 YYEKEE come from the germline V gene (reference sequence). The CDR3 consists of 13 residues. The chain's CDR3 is CASSLSGNQPQHF. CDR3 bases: TGTGCCAGCAGCTTGAGCGGGAATCAGCCCCAGCATTTT.

CDR3 in DNA: TGCGCCAGCAGGTCGCTAGCGGGAGAAGGGGCCAAAAACATTCAGTACTTC. Encoded protein: CASRSLAGEGAKNIQYF. The chain recombines TRBV5-1 with TRBJ2-4; 10 bases are a match to TRBD2. Germline V gives CDR1 SGHRS, CDR2 YFSETQ. Trimming took 5 bases from V and 1 from J; bases not matched to a gene: 9. The CDR3 contains 17 residues.

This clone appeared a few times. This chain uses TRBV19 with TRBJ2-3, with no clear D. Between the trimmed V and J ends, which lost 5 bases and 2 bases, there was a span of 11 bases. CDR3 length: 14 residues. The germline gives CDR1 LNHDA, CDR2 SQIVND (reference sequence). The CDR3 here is CASSEDRPTDTQYF. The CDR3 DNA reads TGTGCCAGTAGTGAGGATCGGCCCACAGATACGCAGTATTTT.

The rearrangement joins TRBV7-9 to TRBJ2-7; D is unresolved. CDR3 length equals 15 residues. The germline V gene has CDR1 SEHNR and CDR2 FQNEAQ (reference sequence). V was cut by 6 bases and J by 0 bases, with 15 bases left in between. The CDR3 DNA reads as TGTGCCAGCAGTCCACCTAAGCGTAGCTCCTACGAGCAGTACTTC. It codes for CASSPPKRSSYEQYF.

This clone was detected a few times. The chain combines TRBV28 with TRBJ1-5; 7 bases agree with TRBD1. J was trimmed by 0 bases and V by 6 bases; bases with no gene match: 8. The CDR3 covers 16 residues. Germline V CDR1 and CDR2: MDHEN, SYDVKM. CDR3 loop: CASREQGIYSNQPQHF. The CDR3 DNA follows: TGTGCCAGCAGAGAACAGGGGATCTATAGCAATCAGCCCCAGCATTTT.